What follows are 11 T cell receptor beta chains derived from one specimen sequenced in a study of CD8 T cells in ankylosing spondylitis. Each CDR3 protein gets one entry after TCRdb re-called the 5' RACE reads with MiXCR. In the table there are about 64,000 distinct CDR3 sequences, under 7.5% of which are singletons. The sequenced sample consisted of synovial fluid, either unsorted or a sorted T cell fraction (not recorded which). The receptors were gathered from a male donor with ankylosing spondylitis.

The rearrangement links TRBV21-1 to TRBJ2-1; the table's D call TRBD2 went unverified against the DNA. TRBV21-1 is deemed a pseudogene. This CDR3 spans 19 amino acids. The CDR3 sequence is CASSKVRKLAGACYNEQFF. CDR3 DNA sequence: TGTGCCAGCAGCAAAGTAAGAAAGCTAGCGGGTGCGTGCTACAATGAGCAGTTCTTC.

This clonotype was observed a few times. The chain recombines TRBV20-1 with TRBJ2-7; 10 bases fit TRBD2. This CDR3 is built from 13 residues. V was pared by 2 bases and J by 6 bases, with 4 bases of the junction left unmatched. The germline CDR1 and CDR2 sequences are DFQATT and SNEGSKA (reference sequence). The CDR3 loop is CSARLAGGIEQYF. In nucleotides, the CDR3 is TGCAGTGCTAGATTAGCGGGAGGCATCGAGCAGTACTTC.

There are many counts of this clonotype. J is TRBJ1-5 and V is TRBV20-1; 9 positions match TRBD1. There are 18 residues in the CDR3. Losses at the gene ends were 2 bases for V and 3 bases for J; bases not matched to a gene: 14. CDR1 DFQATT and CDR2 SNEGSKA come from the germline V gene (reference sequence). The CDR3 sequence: CSARPTGGRGFVNQPQHF. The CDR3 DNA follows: TGCAGTGCTAGACCGACAGGGGGAAGGGGATTTGTCAATCAGCCCCAGCATTTT.

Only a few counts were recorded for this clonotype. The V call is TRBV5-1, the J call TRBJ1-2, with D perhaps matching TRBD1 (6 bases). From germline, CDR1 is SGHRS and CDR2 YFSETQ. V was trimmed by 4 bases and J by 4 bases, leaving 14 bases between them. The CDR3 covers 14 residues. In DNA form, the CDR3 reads TGCGCCAGCAGCCGAAATACAGGGTCCTATGGCTACACCTTC. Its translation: CASSRNTGSYGYTF.

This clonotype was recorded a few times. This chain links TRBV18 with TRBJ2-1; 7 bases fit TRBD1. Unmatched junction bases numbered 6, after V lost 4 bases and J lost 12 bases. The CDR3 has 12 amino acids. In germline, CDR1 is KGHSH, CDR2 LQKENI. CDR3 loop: CASSRTGERQFF. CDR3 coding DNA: TGTGCCAGCTCACGTACAGGGGAGAGGCAGTTCTTC.

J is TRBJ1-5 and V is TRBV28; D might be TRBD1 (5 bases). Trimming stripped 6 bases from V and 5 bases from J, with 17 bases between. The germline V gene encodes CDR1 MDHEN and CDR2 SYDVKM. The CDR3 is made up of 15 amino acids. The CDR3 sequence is CASRRDVLNHQPQHF. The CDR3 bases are TGTGCCAGCAGGCGGGACGTACTTAATCATCAGCCCCAGCATTTT.

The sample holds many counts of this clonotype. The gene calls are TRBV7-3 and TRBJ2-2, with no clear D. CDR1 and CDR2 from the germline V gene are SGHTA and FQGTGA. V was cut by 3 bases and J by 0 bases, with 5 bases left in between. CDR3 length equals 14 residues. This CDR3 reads CASSFQANTGELFF. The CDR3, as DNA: TGTGCCAGCAGCTTTCAGGCGAACACCGGGGAGCTGTTTTTT.

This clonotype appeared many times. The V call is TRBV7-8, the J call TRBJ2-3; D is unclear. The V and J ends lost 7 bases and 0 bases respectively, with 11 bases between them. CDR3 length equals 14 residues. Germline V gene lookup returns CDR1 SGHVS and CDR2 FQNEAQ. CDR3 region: CASTLQHSTDTQYF. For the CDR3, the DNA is TGTGCCAGCACTCTACAGCATAGCACAGATACGCAGTATTTT.

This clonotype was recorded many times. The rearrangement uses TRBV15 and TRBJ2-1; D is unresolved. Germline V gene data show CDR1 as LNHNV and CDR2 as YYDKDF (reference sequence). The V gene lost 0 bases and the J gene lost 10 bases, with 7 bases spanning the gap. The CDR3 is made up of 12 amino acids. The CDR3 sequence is CATSRDLREQFF. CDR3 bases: TGTGCCACCAGCAGAGATCTGAGAGAGCAGTTCTTC.

The CDR3 here is CASSWGTGRGAEQYF. The DNA of the CDR3 is TGTGCCAGCAGCTGGGGGACAGGGCGGGGAGCCGAGCAGTACTTC. The J gene is TRBJ2-7, the V gene TRBV5-6; 9 bases map to TRBD1. There are 15 residues in the CDR3. The V gene end was trimmed by 3 bases and the J gene end by 6 bases; junction bases not matched to a gene: 10. Germline loops: CDR1 SGHDT, CDR2 YYEEEE.

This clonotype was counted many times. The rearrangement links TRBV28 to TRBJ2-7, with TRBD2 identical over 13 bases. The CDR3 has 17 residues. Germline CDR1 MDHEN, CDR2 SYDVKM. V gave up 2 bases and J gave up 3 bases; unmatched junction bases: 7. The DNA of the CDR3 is TGTGCCAGCAGTTTACCCGGGGGACTAGCGGGATACTACGAGCAGTACTTC. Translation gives CASSLPGGLAGYYEQYF.